The source of this TCR beta chain is a study of neurological immune-mediated disorders. J lost 7 bases, V lost 1 base, and 4 bases had no gene match. From germline, CDR1 is MDHEN and CDR2 SYDVKM. CDR3 length: 16 residues. The time point denotes: technical triplicate 1. Every sequencing run generated over 160 million TCR-beta sequences from 15-18 subjects. TCRdb fed the 5' RACE reads into MiXCR, producing one record per CDR3 protein. The sample shows around 37,000 distinct CDR3 sequences, around 10% of them seen only once. This clonotype was seen many times. This receptor was obtained from a man aged 55 to 70 with HTLV-1-associated myelopathy (HAM/TSP). Material for sequencing was PBMCs. The chain is built from TRBV28 and TRBJ2-2, with TRBD1 identical over 12 bases. CDR3 DNA sequence: TGTGCCAGCAGTTTATTGGGACAGGGGGCTTACGGGGAGCTGTTTTTT. Its translation: CASSLLGQGAYGELFF.